Below, 15 T cell receptor beta chains from the same sample are listed, as sequenced in a study of cytomegalovirus exposure and HLA in healthy donors. The PCR was carried out with 60 Vbeta primers and 13 Jbeta primers. Repertoires were generated with immunoSEQ multiplex PCR, while TCRdb's copy carries only in-frame clones and drops some. This sample lists 100,000 to 150,000 clones; its ten largest clones have roughly 1%. The sequencing sample was made of PBMCs. These TCRs come from a man aged 18 to 30 in good health and CMV-seronegative.

The V call is TRBV5-1, the J call TRBJ2-1; 10 bases are shared with TRBD2. Trimming cost V 0 bases and J 8 bases; bases outside gene matches: 2. CDR1 is SGHRS, CDR2 YFSETQ, per germline. CDR3 size: 14 residues. This CDR3 is CASSLGLAGDEQFF. CDR3 DNA: TGCGCCAGCAGCTTGGGGCTAGCGGGAGATGAGCAGTTCTTC.

The chain combines TRBV14 with TRBJ1-4; D possibly corresponds to TRBD1 (6 bases). The V and J ends lost 4 bases and 6 bases respectively, with 15 bases between them. Germline CDR1 SGHDN, CDR2 FVKESK. This CDR3 is built from 15 residues. CDR3 sequence (DNA): TGTGCCAGCAGCCCCTTTGGGGGGGCTGATGAAAAACTGTTTTTT. This codes for CASSPFGGADEKLFF.

The chain joins TRBV4-1 to TRBJ1-5, with TRBD1 identical over 8 bases. The CDR3 extends over 13 amino acids. Germline assignment: CDR1 MGHRA and CDR2 YSYEKL. V gave up 4 bases and J gave up 7 bases; unmatched junction bases: 3. The CDR3 sequence is CASSLGQVQPQHF. CDR3 DNA sequence: TGCGCCAGCAGCCTGGGACAGGTGCAGCCCCAGCATTTT.

The rearrangement joins TRBV19 to TRBJ2-7, with D perhaps TRBD1 (6 bases). Trimming removed 5 bases at V and 4 bases at J, with 18 bases between. Germline CDR1 reads LNHDA; CDR2 reads SQIVND (reference sequence). This CDR3 is 15 amino acids long. CDR3 in amino acids: CASSGDWDIPYEQYF. The CDR3 bases are TGTGCCAGTAGTGGTGACTGGGACATCCCGTACGAGCAGTACTTC.

The chain carries TRBV19 and TRBJ2-7; weak D call: TRBD1 (6 bases). Per the germline V gene, CDR1 is LNHDA and CDR2 is SQIVND (reference sequence). Trimming removed 1 base at V and 0 bases at J, with 13 bases between. The CDR3 loop spans 16 amino acids. The CDR3 DNA reads as TGTGCCAGTAGTATAGCTCCCCGGACAGCCTCCTACGAGCAGTACTTC. This translates into CASSIAPRTASYEQYF.

The rearrangement joins TRBV30 to TRBJ1-3; TRBD1 agrees at 7 bases. This CDR3 has 15 residues. After removal of 2 bases from V and 4 bases from J, the junction contained 8 bases not matched to a gene. The germline CDR1 and CDR2 sequences are GTSNPN and SVGIG (reference sequence). The CDR3 coding sequence is TGTGCCTGGAGTCCAAAGGGGGCGGGAGGAAACACCATATATTTT. This translates into CAWSPKGAGGNTIYF. Based on the CDR3 plus reference TRBV30 and TRBJ1-3, the full variable domain is SQTIHQWPATLVQPVGSPLSLECTVEGTSNPNLYWYRQAAGRGLQLLFYSVGIGQISSEVPQNLSASRPQDRQFILSSKKLLLSDSGFYLCAWSPKGAGGNTIYFGEGSWLTVV.

Comments on this clone: The junction differs from germline at one of its ends, possibly a read error. The gene calls are TRBV2 and TRBJ2-4, with 7 positions matching TRBD2. The CDR3 length is 12 residues. Germline values: CDR1 SNHLY, CDR2 FYNNEI. The CDR3 bases are TGTGCCAGCAGTGTGCTGGGAGGGTTGGTGAACTTC. Protein sequence: CASSVLGGLVNF.

V is TRBV6-6 and J is TRBJ1-1; 10 nucleotides align to TRBD1. The ends lost 3 bases at V and 6 bases at J; junction bases unmatched: 7. Germline lookup yields CDR1 MNHNY and CDR2 SVGAGI (reference sequence). The CDR3 runs 15 residues. CDR3 nucleotides: TGTGCCAGCAGTTATACGGGACAGGGGCGGCCTGAAGCTTTCTTT. This sequence encodes CASSYTGQGRPEAFF.

V gene TRBV7-9 combines with J gene TRBJ1-2; 7 bases are a match to TRBD1. CDR3 length: 14 residues. Unmatched junction bases numbered 7, after V lost 3 bases and J lost 6 bases. Germline values: CDR1 SEHNR, CDR2 FQNEAQ (reference sequence). This CDR3 reads CASSFDREWDGYTF. CDR3 sequence (DNA): TGTGCCAGCAGCTTCGACAGGGAATGGGATGGCTACACCTTC. The variable domain in full, completed from reference TRBV7-9 and TRBJ1-2, reads DTGVSQNPRHKITKRGQNVTFRCDPISEHNRLYWYRQTLGQGPEFLTYFQNEAQLEKSRLLSDRFSAERPKGSFSTLEIQRTEQGDSAMYLCASSFDREWDGYTFGSGTRLTVV.

The chain joins TRBV5-5 to TRBJ1-5; D possibly corresponds to TRBD1 (5 bases). The germline V and J ends were trimmed by 2 bases and 6 bases, with 18 bases remaining between them. Germline lookup yields CDR1 SGHKS and CDR2 YYEKEE (reference sequence). There are 16 residues in the CDR3. CDR3 protein: CASSLSVRVPGQPQHF. The CDR3 region has the DNA TGTGCCAGCAGCTTATCCGTCAGGGTACCCGGTCAGCCCCAGCATTTT.

This chain links TRBV6-4 with TRBJ2-1; TRBD2 is a possible D gene (5 bases). Germline-derived CDR1 and CDR2 are MRHNA and SNTAGT. The V end lost 3 bases, the J end lost 3 bases, and 6 bases lay between the germline ends. This CDR3 is built from 13 residues. The CDR3 spells CASSEEVYNEQFF. The CDR3 DNA reads as TGTGCCAGCAGTGAGGAGGTCTACAATGAGCAGTTCTTC.

The chain combines TRBV29-1 with TRBJ2-3; unclear D gene. Deletions cut 7 bases from V and 4 bases from J, with 15 bases between. This CDR3 comprises 13 residues. CDR1 is SQVTM, CDR2 ANQGSEA, per germline. The CDR3 loop is CSGVPAGPDTQYF. The CDR3 coding sequence is TGCAGCGGAGTCCCCGCTGGGCCAGATACGCAGTATTTT.

V gene TRBV28 combines with J gene TRBJ2-2; 10 bases are shared with TRBD1. V was clipped by 2 bases and J by 7 bases; unmatched bases: 7. CDR3 size: 16 residues. Germline assignment: CDR1 MDHEN and CDR2 SYDVKM. CDR3 region: CASSLPGQGPDGELFF. CDR3 DNA sequence: TGTGCCAGCAGTTTACCGGGACAGGGGCCAGACGGGGAGCTGTTTTTT.

The rearrangement joins TRBV5-1 to TRBJ2-1, with 7 bases lining up with TRBD2. With 2 bases clipped from V and 9 bases from J, the junction kept 14 bases outside the gene matches. This CDR3 is built from 16 residues. Germline V gene data show CDR1 as SGHRS and CDR2 as YFSETQ. Written as DNA, the CDR3 is TGCGCCAGCAGCTTCACAACAGGCTACGGCGGGGGTGAGCAGTTCTTC. Its protein is CASSFTTGYGGGEQFF.

The chain couples TRBV30 to TRBJ2-1; possibly TRBD2 for D (5 bases). Trimming left V 0 bases short and J 6 bases short, with 18 bases between. Germline V gene sequence: CDR1 GTSNPN, CDR2 SVGIG (reference sequence). The CDR3 runs 16 residues. CDR3: CAWSVKAVSTFNEQFF. CDR3 sequence (DNA): TGTGCCTGGAGTGTGAAAGCGGTTTCTACTTTCAATGAGCAGTTCTTC.